This T cell receptor beta chain stems from a study of cytomegalovirus exposure and HLA in healthy donors. About the study: The 120 or so validation repertoires matched the 666 first-cohort repertoires in platform, a later analysis reported. Study-wide results and caveats: Cytomegalovirus association was listed for about 160 TCR beta chains.

The method was immunoSEQ multiplex PCR; TCRdb's version includes in-frame clones alone and lacks a portion of them. The sample gives 100,000 to 150,000 clones, about 91% of which show up once; more than 0.95% is in the top ten. The CDR3 is made up of 13 amino acids. Per the germline V gene, CDR1 is MNHEY and CDR2 is SVGAGI. J gave up 3 bases and V 6 bases, and 4 bases lay outside the gene matches. With respect to this clone: The antigen is not known.

The sample comprised PBMCs. The rearrangement links TRBV6-5 to TRBJ1-2, with 7 bases aligning to TRBD1. This TCR was recovered from a woman between 18 and 30 years old in good health and CMV-seronegative. CDR3 amino acids: CASRLTGDYGYTF. CDR3 in DNA: TGTGCCAGCAGATTAACAGGGGACTATGGCTACACCTTC.